This entry concerns a single T cell receptor (beta chain). Its antigen is not identified. Germline assignment: CDR1 SGHTA and CDR2 FQGNSA. The CDR3 contains 14 residues. Trimming took off 2 bases at V and 3 bases at J, with 11 bases between the two ends. The sample belongs to a study of response to subunit inactivated influenza vaccine. Study observations and caveats: Few additional T cells are recruited per seasonal influenza vaccination, authors suggested.

TCRdb ran MiXCR on the RT-PCR reads and lists one entry per CDR3 protein. The data contain some 500,000 distinct CDR3 sequences, about 25% of them singletons. This receptor was identified in a middle-aged man who received an inactivated influenza vaccine. Here the sequenced sample was CD4+ T cells sorted from PBMCs, taken around 5 days after vaccination. The chain carries TRBV7-2 and TRBJ2-7; no clear D gene. The CDR3 region has the DNA TGTGCCAGCAGCTTATTGGGCAGTTTCTACGAGCAGTACTTC. This sequence encodes CASSLLGSFYEQYF.